The rows below give T cell receptor beta chains drawn from one sample of a study of blood T cell repertoires in COVID-19. Profiled with immunoSEQ multiplex PCR; TCRdb holds only in-frame clones, not every one. The profile covers 150,000 to 200,000 clones, with 60% to 80% appearing a single time and roughly 25% taken by the ten largest. Sequenced input: peripheral blood. Receptors were obtained from a woman between 70 and 85 years old with acute or convalescent COVID-19. CDR3s include the opening cysteine and the closing phenylalanine or tryptophan. Fields, in order: CDR3 DNA, CDR3 protein, J gene, V gene, D gene, clone size. A D gene is named only where the DNA matches it firmly. Clone sizes are given selectively: once, few, many, or a class where the clone is expanded.

TGCGCCAGCTGCTTACCTCGGGTAGCGGAATACAATGAGCAGTTCTTC CASCLPRVAEYNEQFF TRBJ2-1 TRBV5-1 NA NA
TGTGCCACCAGCAGGGGACAGAGGGAGTTAGGTACGCAGTATTTT CATSRGQRELGTQYF TRBJ2-3 TRBV15 TRBD1 NA
TGCGCCAGCAGTGATGGAGGAGCGGTGGGTCATGAGCAGTTCTTC CASSDGGAVGHEQFF TRBJ2-1 TRBV10-1 NA NA
TGTGCCAGCTCACCACAAGCAGGGTTCCAAGAGACCCAGTACTTC CASSPQAGFQETQYF TRBJ2-5 TRBV18 NA NA
TGCAGCGCACATACTACAACTAATGAAAAACTGTTTTTT CSAHTTTNEKLFF TRBJ1-4 TRBV29-1 NA NA
TGTGCCAGCAGCTTTACAGGGGATACAGATACGCAGTATTTT CASSFTGDTDTQYF TRBJ2-3 TRBV13 TRBD1 NA
TGTGCCAGTAGCAGGGGAGCGGAGCAGTTCTTC CASSRGAEQFF TRBJ2-1 TRBV6-5 NA NA
TGCGCCAGCAGATCTGGGGGGGAGGCTGAAGCTTTCTTT CASRSGGEAEAFF TRBJ1-1 TRBV5-1 NA NA
TGTGCCAGCAGCGTGACTAGCGGATACAATGAGCAGTTCTTC CASSVTSGYNEQFF TRBJ2-1 TRBV5-4 TRBD2 NA
TGTGCCAGCCTAACGGGGACTAGCGGGAACAATGAGCAGTTCTTC CASLTGTSGNNEQFF TRBJ2-1 TRBV2 TRBD2 NA
TGTGCCATCAGCCGGGACAGGGTTCGAAGTAACACCGGGGAGCTGTTTTTT CAISRDRVRSNTGELFF TRBJ2-2 TRBV10-3 TRBD1 NA
TGCGCCAGCAGCTTGCGACAGGGTTTCAATTCACCCCTCCACTTT CASSLRQGFNSPLHF TRBJ1-6 TRBV5-1 TRBD1 NA
TGTGCCAGTAGTACCTCCTTAACAGGGAGTGGCTACACCTTC CASSTSLTGSGYTF TRBJ1-2 TRBV19 NA NA
TGTGCCAGCAGCCAAGTTTTCTTAGGGGCAACCTCCTACGAGCAGTACTTC CASSQVFLGATSYEQYF TRBJ2-7 TRBV3-1/TRBV3-2 NA NA
TGCGCCAGCAGCTTGGGCCCGCGGCTCCATTCTGAAGCTTTCTTT CASSLGPRLHSEAFF TRBJ1-1 TRBV5-1 NA NA
TGTGCCTGGAGTATGGTAGCCACTGAAGCTTTCTTT CAWSMVATEAFF TRBJ1-1 TRBV30 NA few
TGCAGTGCTAGAGCACGGGGAGAGCAGTTCTTC CSARARGEQFF TRBJ2-1 TRBV20-1 NA NA
TGTGCCACCAGTGACGGGACAGTTTATAGCAATCAGCCCCAGCATTTT CATSDGTVYSNQPQHF TRBJ1-5 TRBV24-1 TRBD1 NA
TGTGCCAGCAGTTACATCCTAGCGGGGGTTCAGTACTTC CASSYILAGVQYF TRBJ2-4 TRBV6-5 TRBD2 NA
TGTGCCAGCAGTTACGTTGGGACTAGCGGGAGAATGTCGTTCTTC CASSYVGTSGRMSFF TRBJ2-1 TRBV6-2/TRBV6-3 TRBD2 NA
TGTGCCACCAGTGCAAAAGCTAGCGGTGGATACAATGAGCAGTTCTTC CATSAKASGGYNEQFF TRBJ2-1 TRBV24-1 TRBD2 few
TGTGCCAGCAGCTTGAGGACTGGCCAAGAGACCCAGTACTTC CASSLRTGQETQYF TRBJ2-5 TRBV5-4 NA NA
TGTGCCAGCAGTTGCCTCTCTAGCGGGAGCTGCGAGACCCAGTACTTC CASSCLSSGSCETQYF TRBJ2-5 TRBV27 TRBD2 NA
TGCGCCAGCAGCTTGAGTAAACTAGCGGGTTACAATGAGCAGTTCTTC CASSLSKLAGYNEQFF TRBJ2-1 TRBV5-1 TRBD2 NA
TGTGCCAGCACTCTCTTAGCCGGGGGATCCTACAATGAGCAGTTCTTC CASTLLAGGSYNEQFF TRBJ2-1 TRBV2 NA NA
TGCAGTGCTAGTGCAGGTGATAGCAATCAGCCCCAGCATTTT CSASAGDSNQPQHF TRBJ1-5 TRBV20-1 NA NA
TGCAGTGCTAGAGATATTTCCGAGCAGTACTTC CSARDISEQYF TRBJ2-7 TRBV20-1 NA NA
TGTGCCTGGATGCGGGAGTACGCAGATACGCAGTATTTT CAWMREYADTQYF TRBJ2-3 TRBV30 TRBD2 NA
TGTGCCAGCAGCTTAGCGGGCCAGGGATATGCTGGCTATGGCTACACCTTC CASSLAGQGYAGYGYTF TRBJ1-2 TRBV7-2 NA NA
TGTGCCAGCAGCTCACGATCTCCGGGACAGGGGTCGGGTGGCTACACCTTC CASSSRSPGQGSGGYTF TRBJ1-2 TRBV7-2 TRBD1 NA
TGTGCCAGCAGAGCAACAGGTCTGAACACTGAAGCTTTCTTT CASRATGLNTEAFF TRBJ1-1 TRBV3-1/TRBV3-2 NA NA
TGTGCCAGCAGCCAAGTGTTAGGGGCCGATACGTTCACAGATACGCAGTATTTT CASSQVLGADTFTDTQYF TRBJ2-3 TRBV3-1/TRBV3-2 NA NA
TGTGCCAGTAGTATTCAGGGTGTCTTCCCAATGAACACTGAAGCTTTCTTT CASSIQGVFPMNTEAFF TRBJ1-1 TRBV19 NA NA
TGTGCCAGCAGCTTAGAACAAGGGGGTCCCACTGAAGCTTTCTTT CASSLEQGGPTEAFF TRBJ1-1 TRBV7-9 NA few
TGTGCCAGCAGCCAGCCGGGACTAGCGCTCACCGGGGAGCTGTTTTTT CASSQPGLALTGELFF TRBJ2-2 TRBV3-1/TRBV3-2 TRBD2 NA
TGTGCCACCAGCCGGGACAACACGCAGTATTTT CATSRDNTQYF TRBJ2-3 TRBV24-1 NA NA
TGTGCCAGCTCATTGGACAGGAGAGGCGAGCAGTACTTC CASSLDRRGEQYF TRBJ2-7 TRBV18 TRBD1 NA
TGTGCCAGCAGTTCCGGCCAGGGGGCGCTGAATGAGCAGTTCTTC CASSSGQGALNEQFF TRBJ2-1 TRBV11-2 TRBD1 NA
TGTGCCAGCAGCAAGAGAGCGACAGTAACCTACGAGCAGTACTTC CASSKRATVTYEQYF TRBJ2-7 TRBV3-1/TRBV3-2 NA NA
TGTGCCAGCAGCGTCACCGGGAGGGGGCTTCCCGGGGAGCTGTTTTTT CASSVTGRGLPGELFF TRBJ2-2 TRBV7-9 NA NA
TGTGCCAGCAGCCATCCCGCAGGGGGGAAAGGGGCGGGGTGGGATACGCAGTATTTT CASSHPAGGKGAGWDTQYF TRBJ2-3 TRBV7-2 NA NA
TGCAGCGGGGAACAGGGTTCGAACACTGAAGCTTTCTTT CSGEQGSNTEAFF TRBJ1-1 TRBV29-1 NA NA
TGTGCCACCGAAATTCGGTCCGGGGAGCTGTTTTTT CATEIRSGELFF TRBJ2-2 TRBV24-1 NA once
TGTGCCTGGAGTGTACAAGTCAACTACGAGCAGTACTTC CAWSVQVNYEQYF TRBJ2-7 TRBV30 NA NA
TGCGCCAGCAGCCCGTATTCAAGACTAGCGGGAGGCTTTGGCACAGATACGCAGTATTTT CASSPYSRLAGGFGTDTQYF TRBJ2-3 TRBV4-1 TRBD2 NA
TGTGCCAGCAGCGTTGAGCCGGGACTAGCGGAGCAGTTCTTC CASSVEPGLAEQFF TRBJ2-1 TRBV6-5 TRBD2 NA
TGTGCCACCTCATCAGGGGCCCAAAAAAAGACCCAGTACTTC CATSSGAQKKTQYF TRBJ2-5 TRBV24-1 NA NA
TGCGCCAGCAGCCAGGCCCCAGGAGGGCCAGGATTAATTGCCGGGGAGCTGTTTTTT CASSQAPGGPGLIAGELFF TRBJ2-2 TRBV4-1 NA NA
TGTGCCAGCAAGGTACAGGGTACTGACAATCAGCCCCAGCATTTT CASKVQGTDNQPQHF TRBJ1-5 TRBV27 NA NA
TGTGCTAGTGGTTTCCCCACCCGAGTGGGACTAGCGGGAGGGATGTCCTACAATGAGCAGTTCTTC CASGFPTRVGLAGGMSYNEQFF TRBJ2-1 TRBV12-5 TRBD2 NA
TGTGCCAGCAGTTACACGTCTCGGGGGAGGGAGACCCAGTACTTC CASSYTSRGRETQYF TRBJ2-5 TRBV6-5 NA NA
TGTGCCAGCAGTTTTTACCGCGGGGGTGGCTACACCTTC CASSFYRGGGYTF TRBJ1-2 TRBV27 NA NA
TGTGCCATCACCCGGACACCGAATCAGCCCCAGCATTTT CAITRTPNQPQHF TRBJ1-5 TRBV10-3 NA NA
TGCGCCAGCAGCGCGCAGGGGGGTCCCTCCTACGAGCAGTACTTC CASSAQGGPSYEQYF TRBJ2-7 TRBV5-1 NA NA
TGCGCCAGCAGCCCGCGTAGAACTCCCACTGAAGCTTTCTTT CASSPRRTPTEAFF TRBJ1-1 TRBV4-1 NA NA
TGCGCCAGCAGCCAATACGCCATACGGGGCACAGATACGCAGTATTTT CASSQYAIRGTDTQYF TRBJ2-3 TRBV4-1 NA few
TGTGCCAGCAGGACGGAGGGCCAAGAGACCCAGTACTTC CASRTEGQETQYF TRBJ2-5 TRBV3-1/TRBV3-2 NA NA
TGCAGCGTTGAACAGGTCAGGGGGAATGAGCAGTTCTTC CSVEQVRGNEQFF TRBJ2-1 TRBV29-1 TRBD1 NA
TGCAGTGCTAGTAGTTTACGGGAGGGTCGAGAGACCCAGTACTTC CSASSLREGRETQYF TRBJ2-5 TRBV20-1 TRBD2 once
TGTGCCAGCATTTCGGACAGGGGGAACCCAAAAATCACAGATACGCAGTATTTT CASISDRGNPKITDTQYF TRBJ2-3 TRBV7-9 TRBD1 NA